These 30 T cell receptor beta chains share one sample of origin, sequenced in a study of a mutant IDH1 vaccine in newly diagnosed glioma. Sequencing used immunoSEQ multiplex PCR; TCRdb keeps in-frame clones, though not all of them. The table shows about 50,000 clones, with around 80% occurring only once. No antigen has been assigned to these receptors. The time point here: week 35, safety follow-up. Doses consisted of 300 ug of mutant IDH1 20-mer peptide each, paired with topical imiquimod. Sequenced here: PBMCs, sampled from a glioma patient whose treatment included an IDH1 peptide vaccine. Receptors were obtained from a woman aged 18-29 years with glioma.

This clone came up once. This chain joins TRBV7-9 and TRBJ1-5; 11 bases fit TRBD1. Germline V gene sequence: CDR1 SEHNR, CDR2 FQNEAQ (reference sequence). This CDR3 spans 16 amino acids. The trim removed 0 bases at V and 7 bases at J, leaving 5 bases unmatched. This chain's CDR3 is CASSLAGGQGEQPQHF. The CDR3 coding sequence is TGTGCCAGCAGCTTAGCTGGGGGACAGGGGGAGCAGCCCCAGCATTTT. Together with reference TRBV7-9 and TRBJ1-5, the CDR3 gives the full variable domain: DTGVSQNPRHKITKRGQNVTFRCDPISEHNRLYWYRQTLGQGPEFLTYFQNEAQLEKSRLLSDRFSAERPKGSFSTLEIQRTEQGDSAMYLCASSLAGGQGEQPQHFGDGTRLSIL.

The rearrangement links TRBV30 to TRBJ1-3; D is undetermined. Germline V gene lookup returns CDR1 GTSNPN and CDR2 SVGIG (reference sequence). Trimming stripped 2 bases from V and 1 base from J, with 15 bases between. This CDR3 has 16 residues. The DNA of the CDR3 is TGTGCCTGGAGTCCCGCACGCTTTCGTTCTGGAAACACCATATATTTT. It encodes CAWSPARFRSGNTIYF.

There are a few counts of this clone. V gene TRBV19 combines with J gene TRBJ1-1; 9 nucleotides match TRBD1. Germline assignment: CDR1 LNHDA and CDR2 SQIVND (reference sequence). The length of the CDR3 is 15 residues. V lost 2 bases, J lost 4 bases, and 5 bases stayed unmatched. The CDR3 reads CASSIPGQGGTEAFF. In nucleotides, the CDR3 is TGTGCCAGTAGTATACCGGGACAGGGCGGCACTGAAGCTTTCTTT.

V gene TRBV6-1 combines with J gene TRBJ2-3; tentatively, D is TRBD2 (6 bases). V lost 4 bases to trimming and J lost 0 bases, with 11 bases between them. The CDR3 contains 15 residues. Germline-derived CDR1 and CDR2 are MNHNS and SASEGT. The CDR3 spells CASSGSGGSTDTQYF. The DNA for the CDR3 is TGTGCCAGCAGTGGTTCCGGGGGAAGCACAGATACGCAGTATTTT.

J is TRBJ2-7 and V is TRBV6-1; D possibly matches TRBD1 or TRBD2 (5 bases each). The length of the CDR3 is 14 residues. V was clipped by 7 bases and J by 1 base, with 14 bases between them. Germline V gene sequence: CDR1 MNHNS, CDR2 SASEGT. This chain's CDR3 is CASTQRDRSYEQYF. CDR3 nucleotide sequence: TGTGCCAGCACCCAAAGGGACCGATCCTACGAGCAGTACTTC.

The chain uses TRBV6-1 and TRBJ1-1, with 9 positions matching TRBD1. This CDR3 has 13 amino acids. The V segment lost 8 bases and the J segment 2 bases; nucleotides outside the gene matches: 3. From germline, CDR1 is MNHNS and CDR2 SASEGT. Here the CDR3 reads CASPQGANTEAFF. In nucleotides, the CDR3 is TGTGCCAGCCCACAGGGGGCTAACACTGAAGCTTTCTTT.

The CDR3 loop is CASSPPLAGHPNYGYTF. In DNA form, the CDR3 reads TGTGCCAGCTCACCACCACTCGCGGGACACCCGAACTATGGCTACACCTTC. The chain recombines TRBV18 with TRBJ1-2; a weak D match, TRBD1 (6 bases). CDR1 KGHSH and CDR2 LQKENI come from the germline V gene. V shed 0 bases and J shed 2 bases, with 16 bases lying between them. This CDR3 comprises 17 residues.

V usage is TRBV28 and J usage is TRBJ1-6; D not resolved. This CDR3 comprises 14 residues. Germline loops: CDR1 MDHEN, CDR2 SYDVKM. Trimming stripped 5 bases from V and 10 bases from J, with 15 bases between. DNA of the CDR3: TGTGCCAGCAGTCCGGGCGGTCTGGGGTCACCCCTCCACTTT. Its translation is CASSPGGLGSPLHF.

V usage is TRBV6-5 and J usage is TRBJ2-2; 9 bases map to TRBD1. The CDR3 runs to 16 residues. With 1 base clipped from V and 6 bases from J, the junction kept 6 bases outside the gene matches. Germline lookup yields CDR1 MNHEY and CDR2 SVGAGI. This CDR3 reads CASSYLGQGNAGELFF. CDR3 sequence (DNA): TGTGCCAGCAGTTACTTGGGACAGGGTAACGCCGGGGAGCTGTTTTTT.

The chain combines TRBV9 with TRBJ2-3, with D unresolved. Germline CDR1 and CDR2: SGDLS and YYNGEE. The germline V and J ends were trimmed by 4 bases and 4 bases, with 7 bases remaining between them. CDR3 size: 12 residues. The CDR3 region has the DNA TGTGCCAGCAGCCCCCGTCCAGATACGCAGTATTTT. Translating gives CASSPRPDTQYF.

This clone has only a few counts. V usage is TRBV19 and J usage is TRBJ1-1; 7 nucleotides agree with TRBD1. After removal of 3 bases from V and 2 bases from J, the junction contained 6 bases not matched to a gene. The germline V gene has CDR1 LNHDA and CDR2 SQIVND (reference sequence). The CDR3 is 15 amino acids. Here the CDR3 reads CASSIWAGGNTEAFF. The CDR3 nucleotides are TGTGCCAGTAGTATTTGGGCAGGGGGAAACACTGAAGCTTTCTTT.

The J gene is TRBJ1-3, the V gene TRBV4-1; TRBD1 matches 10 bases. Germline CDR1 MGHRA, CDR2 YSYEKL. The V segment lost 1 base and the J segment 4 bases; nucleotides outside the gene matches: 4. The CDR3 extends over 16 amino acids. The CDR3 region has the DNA TGCGCCAGCAGCCAAGGACAGGGGGCGCGAGGAAACACCATATATTTT. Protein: CASSQGQGARGNTIYF.

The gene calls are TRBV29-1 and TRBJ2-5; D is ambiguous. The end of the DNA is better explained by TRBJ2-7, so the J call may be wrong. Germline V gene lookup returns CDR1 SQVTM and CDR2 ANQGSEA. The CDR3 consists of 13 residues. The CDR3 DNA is TGCAGCGTTGACGACACCTCCCTAGGCGAGCAGTACTTC. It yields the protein CSVDDTSLGEQYF.

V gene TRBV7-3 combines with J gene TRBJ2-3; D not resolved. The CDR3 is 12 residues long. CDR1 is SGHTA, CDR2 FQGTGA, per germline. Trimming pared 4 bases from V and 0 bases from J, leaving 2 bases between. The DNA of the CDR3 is TGTGCCAGCAGCTCTAGCACAGATACGCAGTATTTT. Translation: CASSSSTDTQYF.

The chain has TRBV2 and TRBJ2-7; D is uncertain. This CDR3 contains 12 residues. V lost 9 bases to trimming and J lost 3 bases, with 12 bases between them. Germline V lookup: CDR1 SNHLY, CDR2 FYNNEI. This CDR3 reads CASSEAGYEQYF. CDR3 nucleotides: TGTGCCAGTTCAGAGGCCGGCTACGAGCAGTACTTC.

CDR3 bases: TGTGCCAGCAGCTTGGAGGGACGGATGAACACTGAAGCTTTCTTT. Amino acids: CASSLEGRMNTEAFF. V usage is TRBV11-3 and J usage is TRBJ1-1; tentatively, D is TRBD1 (5 bases). The CDR3 runs to 15 residues. Germline V CDR1 and CDR2: SGHNT, YENEEA. Trimming pared 3 bases from V and 0 bases from J, leaving 11 bases between.

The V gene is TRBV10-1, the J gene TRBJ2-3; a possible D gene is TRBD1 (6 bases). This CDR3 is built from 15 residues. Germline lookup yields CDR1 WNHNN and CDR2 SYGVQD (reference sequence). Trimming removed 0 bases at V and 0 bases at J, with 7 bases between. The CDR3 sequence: CASSESTGSTDTQYF. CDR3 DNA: TGCGCCAGCAGTGAGTCAACAGGGAGCACAGATACGCAGTATTTT.

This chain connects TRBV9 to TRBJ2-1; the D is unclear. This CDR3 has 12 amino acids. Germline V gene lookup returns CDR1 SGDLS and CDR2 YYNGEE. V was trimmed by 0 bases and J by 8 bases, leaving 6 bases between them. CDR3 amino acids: CASSVESYEQFF. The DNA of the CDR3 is TGTGCCAGCAGCGTAGAATCGTATGAGCAGTTCTTC.

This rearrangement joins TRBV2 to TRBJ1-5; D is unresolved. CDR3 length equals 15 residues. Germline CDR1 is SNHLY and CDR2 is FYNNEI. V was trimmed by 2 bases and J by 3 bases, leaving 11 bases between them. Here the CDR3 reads CASSEQRVHNQPQHF. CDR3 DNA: TGTGCCAGCAGTGAACAGAGGGTCCACAATCAGCCCCAGCATTTT.

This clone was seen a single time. The CDR3 DNA is TGCGCCAGCAGCTTGGGTAGCGGGGGAGGTGGCTCCTACGAGCAGTACTTC. Its translation is CASSLGSGGGGSYEQYF. The rearrangement joins TRBV5-1 to TRBJ2-7; 9 bases line up with TRBD2. This CDR3 has 17 amino acids. Germline V lookup: CDR1 SGHRS, CDR2 YFSETQ. V gave up 0 bases and J gave up 0 bases; unmatched junction bases: 7.

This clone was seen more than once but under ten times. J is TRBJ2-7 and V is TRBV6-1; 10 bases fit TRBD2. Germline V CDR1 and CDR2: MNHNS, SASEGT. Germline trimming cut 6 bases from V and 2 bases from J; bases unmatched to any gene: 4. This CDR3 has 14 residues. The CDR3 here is CASSPLAGPYEQYF. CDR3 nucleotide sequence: TGTGCCAGCAGCCCACTAGCGGGACCCTACGAGCAGTACTTC.

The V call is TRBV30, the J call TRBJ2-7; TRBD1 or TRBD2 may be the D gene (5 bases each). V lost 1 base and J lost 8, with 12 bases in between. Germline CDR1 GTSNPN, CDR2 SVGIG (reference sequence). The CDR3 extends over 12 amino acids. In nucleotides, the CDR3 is TGTGCCTGGAGTGCTTTCCCGGGACAGCAGTACTTC. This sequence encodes CAWSAFPGQQYF.

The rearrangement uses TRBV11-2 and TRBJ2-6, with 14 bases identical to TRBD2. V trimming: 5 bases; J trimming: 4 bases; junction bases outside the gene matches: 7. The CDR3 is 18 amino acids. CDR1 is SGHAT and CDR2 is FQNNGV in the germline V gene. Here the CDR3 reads CASSRGLAGGPGANVLTF. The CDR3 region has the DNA TGTGCCAGCAGCCGCGGACTAGCGGGGGGTCCCGGGGCCAACGTCCTGACTTTC.

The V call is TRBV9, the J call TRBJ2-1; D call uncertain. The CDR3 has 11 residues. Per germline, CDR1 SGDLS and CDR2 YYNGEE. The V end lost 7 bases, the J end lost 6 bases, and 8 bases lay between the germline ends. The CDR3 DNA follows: TGTGCCAGCGGCGGAGTCAATGAGCAGTTCTTC. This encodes CASGGVNEQFF.

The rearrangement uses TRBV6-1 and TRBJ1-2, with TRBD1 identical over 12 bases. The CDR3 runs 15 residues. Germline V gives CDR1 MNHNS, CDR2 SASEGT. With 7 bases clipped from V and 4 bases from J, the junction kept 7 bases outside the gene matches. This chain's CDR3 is CASMRGQGAIYGYTF. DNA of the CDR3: TGTGCCAGCATGAGGGGACAGGGGGCAATCTATGGCTACACCTTC.

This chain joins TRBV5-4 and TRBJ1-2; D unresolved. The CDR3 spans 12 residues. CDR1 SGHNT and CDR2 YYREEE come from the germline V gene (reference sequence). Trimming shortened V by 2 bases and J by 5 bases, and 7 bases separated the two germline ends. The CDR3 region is CASSLELYGYTF. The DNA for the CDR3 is TGTGCCAGCAGCTTAGAGTTATATGGCTACACCTTC. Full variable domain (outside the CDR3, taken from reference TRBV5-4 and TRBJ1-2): ETGVTQSPTHLIKTRGQQVTLRCSSQSGHNTVSWYQQALGQGPQFIFQYYREEENGRGNFPPRFSGLQFPNYSSELNVNALELDDSALYLCASSLELYGYTFGSGTRLTVV.

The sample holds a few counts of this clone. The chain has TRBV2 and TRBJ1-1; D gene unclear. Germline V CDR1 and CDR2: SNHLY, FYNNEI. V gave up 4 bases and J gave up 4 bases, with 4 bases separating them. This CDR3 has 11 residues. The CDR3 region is CASSVGTEAFF. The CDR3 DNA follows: TGTGCCAGCAGTGTGGGCACTGAAGCTTTCTTT. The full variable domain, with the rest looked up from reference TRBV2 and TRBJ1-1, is EPEVTQTPSHQVTQMGQEVILRCVPISNHLYFYWYRQILGQKVEFLVSFYNNEISEKSEIFDDQFSVERPDGSNFTLKIRSTKLEDSAMYFCASSVGTEAFFGQGTRLTVV.

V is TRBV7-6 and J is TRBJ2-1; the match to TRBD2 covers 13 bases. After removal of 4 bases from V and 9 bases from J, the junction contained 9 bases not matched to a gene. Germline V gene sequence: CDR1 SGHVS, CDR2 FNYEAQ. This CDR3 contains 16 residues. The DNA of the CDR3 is TGTGCCAGCAGCTCCGGACTAGCGGGGGTTATGGGTGAGCAGTTCTTC. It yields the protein CASSSGLAGVMGEQFF.

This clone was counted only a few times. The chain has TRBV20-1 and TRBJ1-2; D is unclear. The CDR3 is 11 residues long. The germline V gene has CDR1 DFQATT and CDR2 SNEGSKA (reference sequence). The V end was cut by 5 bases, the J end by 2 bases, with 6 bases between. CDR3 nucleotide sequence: TGCAGTGCTCCCCAGAACTATGGCTACACCTTC. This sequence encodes CSAPQNYGYTF.

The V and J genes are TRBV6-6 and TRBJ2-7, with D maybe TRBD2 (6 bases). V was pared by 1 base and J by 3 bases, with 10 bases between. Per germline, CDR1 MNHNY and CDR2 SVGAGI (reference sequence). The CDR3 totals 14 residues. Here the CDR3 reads CASSYLDYLYEQYF. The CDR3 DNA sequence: TGTGCCAGCAGTTACTTGGACTACCTCTACGAGCAGTACTTC.